These 2 T cell receptor beta chains came from one sample sequenced in a study of blood T cell repertoires in COVID-19. TCRdb's table, derived via immunoSEQ multiplex PCR, lists solely in-frame clones and lacks some. The sample consists of 250,000 to 300,000 clones, around 90% of them appearing once. The sequenced sample was peripheral blood. The receptor source for this set is a man over 45 with acute or convalescent COVID-19.

The chain recombines TRBV6-5 with TRBJ1-3; D gene uncertain. Per germline, CDR1 MNHEY and CDR2 SVGAGI. The CDR3 spans 13 residues. V lost 6 bases and J 3 bases, leaving 9 bases between the germline ends. The CDR3 protein is CASRPSGGNTIYF. As DNA, the CDR3 is TGTGCCAGCAGGCCCTCAGGTGGAAACACCATATATTTT.

This chain uses TRBV2 with TRBJ2-1, with 11 bases that match TRBD2. Germline V gene data show CDR1 as SNHLY and CDR2 as FYNNEI. The CDR3 spans 15 residues. V lost 5 bases to trimming and J lost 8 bases; unmatched junction nucleotides: 8. The CDR3 loop reads CASSPISGGVDEQFF. In DNA form, the CDR3 reads TGTGCCAGCAGTCCTATTAGCGGGGGGGTGGATGAGCAGTTCTTC.